This T cell receptor (beta chain) emerged from a study of cytomegalovirus exposure and HLA in healthy donors. TCRdb's copy holds only in-frame clones and misses some; the assay was immunoSEQ multiplex PCR. The table lists 220,000 or so clones, roughly 88% of them singletons. This clone was counted a single time. The V gene's germline CDR1 is SGDLS and CDR2 YYNGEE. Trimming stripped 4 bases from V and 4 bases from J, with 15 bases between. The length of the CDR3 is 15 residues. The sequenced sample consisted of PBMCs. The V call is TRBV9, the J call TRBJ2-1; unclear D gene. This clonotype was obtained from a woman in her twenties or thirties in good health and CMV-seropositive. The chain's CDR3 is CASSPKASRYNEQFF. The CDR3 region has the DNA TGTGCCAGCAGCCCCAAAGCGAGCCGATACAATGAGCAGTTCTTC.